The 9 T cell receptor beta chains below come from one sample, sequenced in a study of neurological immune-mediated disorders. TCRdb fed the 5' RACE reads into MiXCR, producing one record per CDR3 protein. The repertoire consists of tens of thousands of distinct CDR3 sequences, with 2% to 3% occurring once and the leading ten covering around 2.8%. Sequenced input: PBMCs. The receptors come from a man aged 50-60 years with multiple sclerosis.

A note on this clonotype: A single base separates this from a much larger clone, so it may be a read error. V usage is TRBV7-2 and J usage is TRBJ1-1; the D gene is possibly TRBD1 (5 bases). The germline gives CDR1 SGHTA, CDR2 FQGNSA. V was clipped by 10 bases and J by 7 bases, with 13 bases between them. The CDR3 is made up of 11 amino acids. CDR3 sequence (DNA): TGTGCCAACAGTGGGGGGGATGAAGCTTTCTTT. This encodes CANSGGDEAFF.

This clonotype was detected many times. The rearrangement uses TRBV7-2 and TRBJ2-3, with a possible D match to TRBD2 (5 bases). The length of the CDR3 is 12 residues. Germline-derived CDR1 and CDR2 are SGHTA and FQGNSA. The V gene lost 11 bases and the J gene lost 5 bases, with 14 bases spanning the gap. CDR3 protein: CAATPAGDTQYF. In DNA form, the CDR3 reads TGTGCCGCCACCCCGGCGGGAGATACGCAGTATTTT.

Worth noting for this clonotype: One end of the junction fails to match germline, which may point to a read error. This chain uses TRBV5-6 with TRBJ1-5; D is unresolved. The germline CDR1 and CDR2 sequences are SGHDT and YYEEEE. The CDR3 totals 15 residues. CDR3: CASSLGGTGNQTQNF. The CDR3 DNA sequence: TGTGCCAGCAGCTTGGGGGGTACCGGCAATCAGACCCAGAATTTT.

This clonotype was observed at least ten times. The chain links TRBV6-2 or TRBV6-3 to TRBJ2-5; D is uncertain. Germline CDR1 MNHEY, CDR2 SVGEGT. Trimming removed 6 bases from V and 2 bases from J, with 10 bases in between. The length of the CDR3 is 13 residues. CDR3 protein: CASSRAPQETQYF. DNA of the CDR3: TGTGCCAGCAGCCGCGCCCCGCAAGAGACCCAGTACTTC.

This clonotype was seen ten or more times. The chain combines TRBV7-8 with TRBJ2-5; no clear D. Germline CDR1 is SGHVS and CDR2 is FQNEAQ. Trimming removed 3 bases at V and 3 bases at J, with 8 bases between. The CDR3 is 13 amino acids. The chain's CDR3 is CASSFGREETQYF. DNA for the CDR3: TGTGCCAGCAGCTTCGGACGCGAAGAGACCCAGTACTTC.

The chain recombines TRBV19 with TRBJ2-2, with TRBD2 as a possible D gene (6 bases). The length of the CDR3 is 12 residues. Germline CDR1 is LNHDA and CDR2 is SQIVND (reference sequence). Trimming took off 7 bases at V and 7 bases at J, with 10 bases between the two ends. DNA for the CDR3: TGTGCCAGTAAGGGAGGTCACGGGGAGCTGTTTTTT. As protein: CASKGGHGELFF.

This sequence joins TRBV12-3 or TRBV12-4 and TRBJ2-7; possibly TRBD2 for D (6 bases). With 6 bases removed from V and 6 bases from J, the gap between germline ends came to 18 bases. The CDR3 spans 14 residues. The CDR3 reads CASSRRDFVGEQYF. The CDR3 nucleotides read TGTGCCAGCAGCCGCCGGGACTTCGTTGGCGAGCAGTACTTC.

This clonotype showed up many times. The chain links TRBV7-6 to TRBJ1-6; 9 bases match TRBD1. With V trimmed by 5 bases and J by 7 bases, 12 bases remained unmatched. Per germline, CDR1 SGHVS and CDR2 FNYEAQ. The CDR3 loop spans 17 amino acids. CDR3 coding DNA: TGTGCCAGCAGCCCACTCTTCGTCGGACAGGGGAATTCACCCCTCCACTTT. This translates into CASSPLFVGQGNSPLHF.

In this sample, this clonotype turned up many times. This sequence joins TRBV7-2 and TRBJ1-4, with D tentatively TRBD1 (5 bases). CDR1 and CDR2 from the germline V gene are SGHTA and FQGNSA. V lost 3 bases and J 8 bases, leaving 16 bases between the germline ends. The CDR3 has 15 residues. The CDR3 bases are TGTGCCAGCAGCTTCCCGACAGACACCCGAGAAAAACTGTTTTTT. This encodes CASSFPTDTREKLFF.